Shown below are 13 T cell receptor beta chains from a single sample sequenced in a study of spatial heterogeneity in lung cancer (dated 2019 in TCRdb). Library construction relied on 5' RACE. Sequencing was performed on a NextSeq 500. TCRdb applied fastp at Q25 and MiXCR to the public reads, then kept only in-frame beta chains. Records with the same CDR3 protein are collapsed into one entry carrying the most frequent genes and DNA. For this sample the table gives 72,000 or so distinct CDR3 sequences, of which about 8.2% were detected only once. The ten top clones hold 1.5% to 2% of the sample. The sample's time point label is to be understood as: blood at routine non-recurrence follow-up after resection. Material: PBMCs, obtained at follow-up. These receptor sequences come from a female donor with early-stage non-small cell lung cancer.

This clonotype was observed at least ten times. The chain joins TRBV28 to TRBJ2-7; 7 bases agree with TRBD1. Germline V lookup: CDR1 MDHEN, CDR2 SYDVKM. V was clipped by 7 bases and J by 0 bases; unmatched bases: 3. The CDR3 contains 13 residues. The CDR3 bases are TGTGCCAGCAACCGGGACAGCTCCTACGAGCAGTACTTC. Translating gives CASNRDSSYEQYF.

This clonotype was seen at least ten times. V is TRBV6-5 and J is TRBJ2-7; 8 bases agree with TRBD1. From germline, CDR1 is MNHEY and CDR2 SVGAGI. The CDR3 consists of 16 residues. V dropped 6 bases and J dropped 0; count of bases not matched to a gene: 10. CDR3 nucleotides: TGTGCCAGCAGGGATGACAGGGGCCTCAGCTCCTACGAGCAGTACTTC. This gives the protein CASRDDRGLSSYEQYF.

This chain links TRBV20-1 with TRBJ1-4, with D unclear. The V end lost 1 base, the J end lost 0 bases, and 6 bases lay between the germline ends. The CDR3 is made up of 14 amino acids. Germline CDR1 and CDR2: DFQATT and SNEGSKA (reference sequence). The chain's CDR3 is CSARVHPTNEKLFF. The CDR3 coding sequence is TGCAGTGCTAGAGTTCATCCAACTAATGAAAAACTGTTTTTT.

This clonotype occurred a few times. The chain joins TRBV15 to TRBJ1-5; D is unresolved. The CDR3 covers 17 residues. V was trimmed by 3 bases and J by 0 bases, leaving 15 bases between them. In germline, CDR1 is LNHNV, CDR2 YYDKDF (reference sequence). The CDR3 reads CATSSSGGPPSNQPQHF. In DNA form, the CDR3 reads TGTGCCACCAGCAGTTCGGGTGGTCCCCCTAGCAATCAGCCCCAGCATTTT.

This clonotype has more than one count but fewer than ten. The gene calls are TRBV4-2 and TRBJ2-5; 7 nucleotides line up with TRBD2. J lost 2 bases, V lost 0 bases, and 6 bases had no gene match. The CDR3 has 16 residues. Germline lookup yields CDR1 LGHNA and CDR2 YNFKEQ. The CDR3 region is CASSQDTGGLQETQYF. CDR3 nucleotide sequence: TGTGCCAGCAGCCAAGATACGGGGGGATTACAAGAGACCCAGTACTTC.

This clonotype was picked up a small number of times. The chain has TRBV19 and TRBJ1-3; D is unclear. V lost 3 bases to trimming and J lost 0 bases, with 6 bases between them. The V gene's germline CDR1 is LNHDA and CDR2 SQIVND (reference sequence). CDR3 length equals 14 residues. CDR3 nucleotide sequence: TGTGCCAGTAGTATGCTGAGCTCTGGAAACACCATATATTTT. Translating gives CASSMLSSGNTIYF.

This clonotype showed up many times. The chain carries TRBV11-2 and TRBJ2-3; TRBD2 matches 13 bases. The CDR3 contains 21 residues. The V gene end was trimmed by 1 base and the J gene end by 7 bases; junction bases not matched to a gene: 20. Germline assignment: CDR1 SGHAT and CDR2 FQNNGV. Written as DNA, the CDR3 is TGTGCCAGCAGCTTAGTGGGACTAGCGGGATATGGCGAGGCGGAGGTGAATACGCAGTATTTT. This gives the protein CASSLVGLAGYGEAEVNTQYF.

The chain carries TRBV28 and TRBJ1-3; a weak D match, TRBD1 (5 bases). This CDR3 comprises 17 residues. In germline, CDR1 is MDHEN, CDR2 SYDVKM. Trimming pared 3 bases from V and 0 bases from J, leaving 15 bases between. CDR3 in DNA: TGTGCCAGCAGTTTGGGGGGGTCTGAAAGCTCTGGAAACACCATATATTTT. Translating gives CASSLGGSESSGNTIYF.

This clonotype appeared many times. The chain uses TRBV20-1 and TRBJ2-1; no clear D gene. Germline CDR1 is DFQATT and CDR2 is SNEGSKA (reference sequence). The CDR3 is 11 amino acids. V shed 1 base and J shed 6 bases, with 4 bases lying between them. The DNA for the CDR3 is TGCAGTGCTAGAGGACTCAATGAGCAGTTCTTC. Its translation: CSARGLNEQFF.

This clonotype was seen ten or more times. The V gene is TRBV3-1, the J gene TRBJ1-2; 7 positions match TRBD1. Germline V gene lookup returns CDR1 LGHDT and CDR2 YNNKEL (reference sequence). The V and J ends lost 6 bases and 8 bases, in that order; junction bases with no gene match: 9. The CDR3 loop spans 13 amino acids. The CDR3 spells CASSRQGPEGYTF. CDR3 DNA: TGTGCCAGCAGTCGACAGGGACCGGAAGGCTACACCTTC.

This clonotype was seen repeatedly, ten times or more. V gene TRBV7-2 combines with J gene TRBJ2-3; 11 positions match TRBD2. The CDR3 runs to 15 residues. The trim removed 4 bases at V and 3 bases at J, leaving 3 bases unmatched. The germline CDR1 and CDR2 sequences are SGHTA and FQGNSA. The CDR3 reads CASSSRLAGTDTQYF. CDR3 DNA sequence: TGTGCCAGCAGCTCCAGACTAGCGGGAACAGATACGCAGTATTTT.

This clonotype was recorded many times. The CDR3 nucleotides are TGTGCCAGCAGCTTGACAGGCAGTAGAGAGACCCAGTACTTC. As protein: CASSLTGSRETQYF. This chain uses TRBV11-1 with TRBJ2-5; weak D call: TRBD1 (6 bases). The germline V gene encodes CDR1 SGHAT and CDR2 FQDESV (reference sequence). V gave up 3 bases and J gave up 4 bases, with 12 bases separating them. The CDR3 contains 14 residues.

The V call is TRBV5-1, the J call TRBJ2-3, with 8 bases aligning to TRBD2. V was pared by 0 bases and J by 1 base, with 7 bases of the junction left unmatched. There are 17 residues in the CDR3. In germline, CDR1 is SGHRS, CDR2 YFSETQ. CDR3 loop: CASSLEGLAGGTDTQYF. In DNA form, the CDR3 reads TGCGCCAGCAGCTTGGAGGGCCTAGCGGGTGGCACAGATACGCAGTATTTT. Combining the CDR3 with reference TRBV5-1 and TRBJ2-3 gives the whole variable domain KAGVTQTPRYLIKTRGQQVTLSCSPISGHRSVSWYQQTPGQGLQFLFEYFSETQRNKGNFPGRFSGRQFSNSRSEMNVSTLELGDSALYLCASSLEGLAGGTDTQYFGPGTRLTVL.